The clone carrying this T cell receptor (beta chain) was counted ten times or more. The data derive from a study of response to subunit inactivated influenza vaccine. TCRdb reanalysed the RT-PCR reads using MiXCR and keeps one entry per CDR3 protein. Found here are around 200,000 distinct CDR3 sequences, 9.2% of them singletons; the top ten hold about a tenth. Trimming stripped 10 bases from V and 3 bases from J, with 13 bases between. Germline CDR1 and CDR2: ENHRY and SYGVKD. This CDR3 is built from 13 residues. The sample here was non-naive T cells sorted from PBMCs, taken on the day of vaccination. V is TRBV10-3 and J is TRBJ1-5; D unresolved. This TCR was sampled from a middle-aged man who received an inactivated influenza vaccine. The DNA for the CDR3 is TGTGCCACGGACCGGGAGCCCAATCAGCCCCAGCATTTT. Its translation: CATDREPNQPQHF.